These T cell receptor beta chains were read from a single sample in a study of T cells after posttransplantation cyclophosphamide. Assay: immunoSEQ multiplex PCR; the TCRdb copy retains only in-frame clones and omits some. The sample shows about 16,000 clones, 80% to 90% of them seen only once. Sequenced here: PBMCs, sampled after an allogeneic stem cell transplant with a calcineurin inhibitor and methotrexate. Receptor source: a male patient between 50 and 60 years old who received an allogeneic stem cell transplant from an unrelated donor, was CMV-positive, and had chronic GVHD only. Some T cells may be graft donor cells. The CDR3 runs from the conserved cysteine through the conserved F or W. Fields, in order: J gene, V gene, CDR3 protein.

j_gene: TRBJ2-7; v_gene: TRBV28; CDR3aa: CASGRRLASYEQYF
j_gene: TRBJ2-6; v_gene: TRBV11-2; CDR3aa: CASSLRGYGANVLTF
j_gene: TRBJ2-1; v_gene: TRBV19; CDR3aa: CASSRASGPRGEQFF
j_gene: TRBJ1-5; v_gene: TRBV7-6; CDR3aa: CASSPTEGHQPQHF
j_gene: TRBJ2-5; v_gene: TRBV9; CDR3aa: CASGLGGTTQETQYF
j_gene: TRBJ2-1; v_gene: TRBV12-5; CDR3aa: CASGLGLLANSYNEQFF
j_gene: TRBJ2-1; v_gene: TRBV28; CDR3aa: CASSDTSGYNEQFF
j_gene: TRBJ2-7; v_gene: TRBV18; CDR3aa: CASSPASGRTYEQYF
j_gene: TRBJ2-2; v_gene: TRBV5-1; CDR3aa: CASSLEGVESTGELFF
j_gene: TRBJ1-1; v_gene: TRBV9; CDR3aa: CASSVGGEGTEAFF
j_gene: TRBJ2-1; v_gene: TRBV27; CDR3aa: CASSTGLIGNEQFF
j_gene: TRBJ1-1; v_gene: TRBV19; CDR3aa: CASSIGGLNTEAFF
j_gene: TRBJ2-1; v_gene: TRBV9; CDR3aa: CASTLGQDNEQFF
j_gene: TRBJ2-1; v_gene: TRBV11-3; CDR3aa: CASSSQKTSGHNNEQFF
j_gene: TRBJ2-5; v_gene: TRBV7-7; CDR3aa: CASSLALAGGYQETQYF
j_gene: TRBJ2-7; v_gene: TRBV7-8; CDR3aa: CASSSLSSGNLYEQYF
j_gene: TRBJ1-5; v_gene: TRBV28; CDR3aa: CASSLDPGASNQPQHF
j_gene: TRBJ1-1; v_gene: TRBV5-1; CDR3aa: CASSSRFFPGTEAFF
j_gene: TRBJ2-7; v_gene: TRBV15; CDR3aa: CATSRGASGSHEQYF
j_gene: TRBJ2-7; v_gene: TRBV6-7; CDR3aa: CASSYERGAFYEQYF
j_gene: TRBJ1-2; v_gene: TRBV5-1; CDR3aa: CASSPEAFNGYTF
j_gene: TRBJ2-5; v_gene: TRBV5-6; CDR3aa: CASERGGRIGMETQYF
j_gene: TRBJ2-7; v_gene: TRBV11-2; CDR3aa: CASRPRGGGFGYEQYF
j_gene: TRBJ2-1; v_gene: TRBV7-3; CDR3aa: CASSSLAGYNEQFF
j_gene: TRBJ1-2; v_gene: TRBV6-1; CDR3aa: CASSSDSGGGYTF
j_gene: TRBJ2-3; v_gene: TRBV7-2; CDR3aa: CASRLGGFGDTQYF
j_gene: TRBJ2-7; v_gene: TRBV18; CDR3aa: CASSPPWGRGIEQYF
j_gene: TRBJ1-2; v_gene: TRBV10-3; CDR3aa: CAIQGTESGYTF
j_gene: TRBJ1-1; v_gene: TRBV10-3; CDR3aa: CAISESREANTEAFF
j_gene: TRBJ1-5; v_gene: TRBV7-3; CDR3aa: CASSLGADFSNQPQHF
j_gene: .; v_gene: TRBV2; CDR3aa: CASRETGTGLRVEQYF
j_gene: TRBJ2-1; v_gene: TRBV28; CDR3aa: CASRATGTGLEQFF
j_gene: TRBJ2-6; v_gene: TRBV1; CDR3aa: CTSSDLRLSQSRANVLTF
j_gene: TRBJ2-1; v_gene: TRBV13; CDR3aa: CASSAGTGNEQFF
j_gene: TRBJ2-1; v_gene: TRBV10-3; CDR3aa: CAIRTSGRTDEQFF
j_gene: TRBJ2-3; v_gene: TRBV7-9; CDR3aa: CASSWAGDTQYF
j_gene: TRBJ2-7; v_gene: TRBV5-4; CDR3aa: CASSTGLAGEQYF